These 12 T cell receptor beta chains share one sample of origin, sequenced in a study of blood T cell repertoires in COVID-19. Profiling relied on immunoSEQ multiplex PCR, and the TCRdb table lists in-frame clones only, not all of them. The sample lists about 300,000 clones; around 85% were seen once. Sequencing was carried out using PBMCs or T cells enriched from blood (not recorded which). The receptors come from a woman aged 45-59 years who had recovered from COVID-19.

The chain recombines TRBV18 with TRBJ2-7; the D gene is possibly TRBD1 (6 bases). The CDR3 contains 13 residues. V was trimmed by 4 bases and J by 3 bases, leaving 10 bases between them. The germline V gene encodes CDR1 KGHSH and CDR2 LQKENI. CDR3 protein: CASSLTGFYEQYF. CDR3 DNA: TGTGCCAGCTCACTAACAGGGTTCTACGAGCAGTACTTC.

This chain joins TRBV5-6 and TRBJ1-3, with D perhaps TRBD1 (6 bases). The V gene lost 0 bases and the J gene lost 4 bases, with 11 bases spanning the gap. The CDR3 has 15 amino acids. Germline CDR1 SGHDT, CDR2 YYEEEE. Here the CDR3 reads CASSLDRARGNTIYF. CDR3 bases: TGTGCCAGCAGCTTGGACAGGGCGAGGGGAAACACCATATATTTT.

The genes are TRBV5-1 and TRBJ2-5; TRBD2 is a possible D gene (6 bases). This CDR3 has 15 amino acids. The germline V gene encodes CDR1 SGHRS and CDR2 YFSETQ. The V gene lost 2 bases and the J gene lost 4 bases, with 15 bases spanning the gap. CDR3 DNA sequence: TGCGCCAGCAGCTTCCTCGACGGGCGGGGAGAGACCCAGTACTTC. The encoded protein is CASSFLDGRGETQYF.

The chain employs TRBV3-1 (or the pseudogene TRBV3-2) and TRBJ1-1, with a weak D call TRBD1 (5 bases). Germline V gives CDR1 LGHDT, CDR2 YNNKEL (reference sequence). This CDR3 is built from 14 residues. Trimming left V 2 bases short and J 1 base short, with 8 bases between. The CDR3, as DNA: TGTGCCAGCAGCCAATATACAGGGAACACTGAAGCTTTCTTT. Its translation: CASSQYTGNTEAFF.

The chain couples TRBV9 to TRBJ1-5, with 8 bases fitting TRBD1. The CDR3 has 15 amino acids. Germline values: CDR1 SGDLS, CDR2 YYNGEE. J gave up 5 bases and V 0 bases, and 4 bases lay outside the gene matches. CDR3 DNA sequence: TGTGCCAGCAGCGTAGACCAGGGGGCGGATCAGCCCCAGCATTTT. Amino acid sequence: CASSVDQGADQPQHF.

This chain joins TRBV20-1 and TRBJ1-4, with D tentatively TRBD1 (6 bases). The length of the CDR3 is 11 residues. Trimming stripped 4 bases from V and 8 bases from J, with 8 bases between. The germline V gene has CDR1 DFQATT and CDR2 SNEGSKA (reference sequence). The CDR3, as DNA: TGCAGTGCTAAGGACAGCGAAAAACTGTTTTTT. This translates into CSAKDSEKLFF.

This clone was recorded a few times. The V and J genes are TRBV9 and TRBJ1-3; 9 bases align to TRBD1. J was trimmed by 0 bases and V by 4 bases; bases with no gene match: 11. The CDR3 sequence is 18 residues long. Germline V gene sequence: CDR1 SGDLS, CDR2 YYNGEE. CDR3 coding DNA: TGTGCCAGCAGCTCAGCTTTAGGACAGGGGTTCTCTGGAAACACCATATATTTT. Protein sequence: CASSSALGQGFSGNTIYF.

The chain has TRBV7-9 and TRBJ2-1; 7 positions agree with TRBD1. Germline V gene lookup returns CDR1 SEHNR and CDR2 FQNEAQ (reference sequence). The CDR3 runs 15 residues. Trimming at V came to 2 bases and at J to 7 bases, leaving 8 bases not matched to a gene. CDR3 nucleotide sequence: TGTGCCAGCAGCTTAATACAGGGGACACTGAATGAGCAGTTCTTC. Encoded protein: CASSLIQGTLNEQFF.

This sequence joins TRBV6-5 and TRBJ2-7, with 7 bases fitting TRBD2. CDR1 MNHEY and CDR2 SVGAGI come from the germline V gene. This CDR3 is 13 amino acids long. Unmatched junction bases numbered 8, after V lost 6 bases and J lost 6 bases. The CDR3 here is CASRLREGGEQYF. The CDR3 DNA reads TGTGCCAGCAGGTTGAGGGAGGGCGGCGAGCAGTACTTC.

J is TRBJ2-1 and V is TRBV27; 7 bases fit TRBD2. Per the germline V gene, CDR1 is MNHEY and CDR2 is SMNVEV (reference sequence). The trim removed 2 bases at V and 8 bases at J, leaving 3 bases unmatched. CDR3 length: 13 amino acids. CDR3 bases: TGTGCCAGCAGTTTAGGGAGGGGTGATGAGCAGTTCTTC. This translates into CASSLGRGDEQFF.

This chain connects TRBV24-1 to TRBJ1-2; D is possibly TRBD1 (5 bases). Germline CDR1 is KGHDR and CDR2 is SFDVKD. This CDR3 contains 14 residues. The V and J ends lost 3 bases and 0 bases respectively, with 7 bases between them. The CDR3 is CATSDQGSNYGYTF. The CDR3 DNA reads TGTGCCACCAGTGATCAGGGTTCTAACTATGGCTACACCTTC.

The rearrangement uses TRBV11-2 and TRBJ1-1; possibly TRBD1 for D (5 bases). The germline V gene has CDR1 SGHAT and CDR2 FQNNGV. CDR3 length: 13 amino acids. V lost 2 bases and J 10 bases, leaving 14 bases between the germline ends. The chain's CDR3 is CASSLRQGEGAFF. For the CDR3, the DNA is TGTGCCAGCAGCTTACGTCAAGGGGAGGGAGCTTTCTTT.